This T cell receptor beta chain derives from a study of blood T cells in healthy people across ages (dated by TCRdb to 2013 to 2016). General notes on the study: In model experiments, template switching captured roughly one uniquely barcoded TCR beta cDNA molecule for every two T cells. Two additional independent replicas of 1 million unique cDNA reads from the same blood draw were analyzed for two donors (one aged 18 to 30 and one aged 80 or older). The donors were split into four age groups: young (average about 15 years), middle-aged (about 40), aged (about 62) and long-lived (under 85). To avoid experimental bias, donors of different ages were spread randomly across the sequencing lanes. The study measured age-related changes in TCR beta repertoire diversity using deep sequencing normalized with unique cDNA molecular identifiers. The investigation overall reported the following: Observed TCR beta diversity per million T cells fell roughly linearly with age, and a significant reduction was already apparent by age roughly 40. Since profiling was done on bulk unsorted PBMCs, naive and antigen-experienced compartments could not be conclusively compared. Estimates of total diversity from one million sequenced T cells were regarded as lower bounds and underestimates. Because donor CMV infection status was unknown, age-related changes in expanded clonotypes were potentially confounded. Observed TCR beta diversity correlated strongly with the percentage of naive T cells measured by flow cytometry. Compared with the aged group, the long-lived group had more naive CD4+ T cells, fewer expanded clones and increased TCR diversity, a pattern suggesting age selection.

Including the terminal cysteine and phenylalanine, the CDR3 comprises 13 residues. Solely the CDR3 DNA is kept, with 39 bases framed from the first base. Via the germline V gene (reference sequence), CDR1 is DFQATT and CDR2 SNEGSKA. V and J lose 6 bases and 3 bases, and a span of 11 bases separates them. The library was obtained by 5' RACE. Data came from an Illumina HiSeq 2500. A second PCR of 7 to 11 cycles was performed with a sample-barcoded 5' primer and a J-beta primer mix. Each TCR beta cDNA molecule received a unique molecular identifier from a template-switch 5' adaptor carrying 12 random nucleotides. At least 2.5 million CDR3-containing paired-end reads were obtained from each sample. First-strand cDNA synthesis was performed from all RNA using the Mint cDNA synthesis kit, with priming by a TRBC-specific oligonucleotide. Following uracil-DNA glycosylase treatment, all cDNA underwent a first 18-cycle PCR with the universal primers M1SS and BC2_uni_R. As for the authors' bioinformatics: Each sample was normalized by randomly selecting 1 million high-quality reads, each carrying a distinct molecular identifier. Reads sharing molecular identifiers were discarded rather than binned into consensus sequences. MiTCR, run with a Q25 quality threshold and the strictest error-elimination algorithm, handled CDR3 identification, clonotype clustering and error correction. A nonparametric unseen species model using Euler transformation provided a lower-bound estimate of total TCR beta diversity. TCRdb handled the public reads itself, with Q25 trimming in fastp and clone calling in MiXCR, and kept productive beta chains. CDR3 protein sequences are deduplicated, and each keeps its most common genes and DNA. Clone size and V and J calls follow TCRdb, not the original study. This sample holds over 600,000 distinct CDR3 sequences; 46% were observed only once. The ten largest clonotypes hold approximately 18% of the sample.

Turning to this clonotype: The specificity of this receptor is unknown. The record has no base qualities; no much larger clone is one base away.

Donors were approximately 42 systemically healthy Caucasian individuals from Russia aged 6 to 90 years. Approximately 11 milliliters of peripheral blood were drawn from each donor into EDTA-treated Vacutainer tubes. Ficoll-Paque density-gradient centrifugation was used to isolate PBMCs, with at least 6.5 million per sample. Trizol reagent was used to extract total RNA from PBMCs, with at least 6 micrograms per sample. For every donor, flow cytometry on a PBMC aliquot measured the percentage of naive CD45RAhigh/CD27high T cells. Rearrangement joined TRBV20-1 to TRBJ2-2; the D gene remains uncertain. The sample consisted of blood. The clonotype was recovered from a man older than 75 in good health. The sequenced DNA is TGCAGTGCCGGCGACCCTTACACCGGGGAGCTGTTTTTT. Translated, it reads CSAGDPYTGELFF.